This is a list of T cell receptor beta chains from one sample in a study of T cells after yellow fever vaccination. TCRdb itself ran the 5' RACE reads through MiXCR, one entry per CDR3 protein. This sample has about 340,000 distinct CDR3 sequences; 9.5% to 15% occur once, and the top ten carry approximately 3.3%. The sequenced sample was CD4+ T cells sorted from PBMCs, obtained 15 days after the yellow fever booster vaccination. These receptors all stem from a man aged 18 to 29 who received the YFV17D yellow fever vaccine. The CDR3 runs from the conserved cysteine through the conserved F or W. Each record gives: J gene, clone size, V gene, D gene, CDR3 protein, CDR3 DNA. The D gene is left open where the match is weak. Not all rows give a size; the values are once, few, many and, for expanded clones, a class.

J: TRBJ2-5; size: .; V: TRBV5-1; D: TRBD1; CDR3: CASRRTGTGGETQYF; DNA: TGCGCCAGCAGGCGAACCGGGACAGGGGGAGAGACCCAGTACTTC
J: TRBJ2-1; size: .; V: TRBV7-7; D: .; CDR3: CASSLEAGSSYNEQFF; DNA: TGTGCTAGCAGCTTAGAGGCGGGGTCGTCCTACAATGAGCAGTTCTTC
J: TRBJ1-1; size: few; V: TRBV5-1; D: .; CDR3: CASSLGVGGYTEAFF; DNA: TGCGCCAGCAGCTTGGGAGTGGGCGGTTACACTGAAGCTTTCTTT
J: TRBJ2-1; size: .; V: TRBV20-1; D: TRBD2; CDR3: CSAISGGSHNEQFF; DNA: TGCAGTGCTATTAGCGGGGGGTCCCACAATGAGCAGTTCTTC
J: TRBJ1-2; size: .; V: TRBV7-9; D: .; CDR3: CASSFDTYGYTF; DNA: TGTGCCAGCAGCTTCGATACCTATGGCTACACCTTC
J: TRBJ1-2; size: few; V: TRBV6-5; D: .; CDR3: CASSYRAPGRGYTF; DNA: TGTGCCAGCAGTTACCGGGCGCCGGGGCGAGGCTACACCTTC
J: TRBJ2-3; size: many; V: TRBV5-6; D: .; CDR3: CASSLGLDTQYF; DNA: TGTGCCAGCAGCTTGGGTCTAGATACGCAGTATTTT
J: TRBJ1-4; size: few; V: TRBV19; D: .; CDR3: CASRIGGGEKLFF; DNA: TGTGCCAGCCGGATCGGGGGGGGTGAAAAACTGTTTTTT
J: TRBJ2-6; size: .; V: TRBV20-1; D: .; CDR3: CSAPLGSGAGANVLTF; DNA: TGCAGTGCCCCCCTAGGTTCTGGGGCTGGGGCCAACGTCCTGACTTTC
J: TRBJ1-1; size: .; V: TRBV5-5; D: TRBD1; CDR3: CASSPTPDRAFSTEAFF; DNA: TGTGCCAGCAGCCCTACCCCGGACAGGGCCTTTAGCACTGAAGCTTTCTTT
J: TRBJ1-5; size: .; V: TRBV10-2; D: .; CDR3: CASSDDNQPQHF; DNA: TGCGCCAGCAGTGACGACAATCAGCCCCAGCATTTT
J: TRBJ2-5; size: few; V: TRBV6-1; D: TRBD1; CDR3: CASRAGQGETQYF; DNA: TGTGCCAGCAGGGCGGGACAGGGAGAGACCCAGTACTTC
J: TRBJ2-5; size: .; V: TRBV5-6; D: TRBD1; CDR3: CASSWDRGKETQYF; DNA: TGTGCCAGCAGTTGGGACAGGGGGAAAGAGACCCAGTACTTC
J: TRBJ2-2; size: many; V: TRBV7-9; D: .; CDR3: CASSLDRNTGELFF; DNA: TGTGCCAGCAGCTTAGACAGAAATACCGGGGAGCTGTTTTTT
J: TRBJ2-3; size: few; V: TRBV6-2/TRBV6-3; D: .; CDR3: CASINPGVDTQYF; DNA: TGTGCCAGCATCAACCCAGGTGTGGATACGCAGTATTTT
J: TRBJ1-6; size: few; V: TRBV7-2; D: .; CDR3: CASSLAGEGMAANSPLHF; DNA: TGTGCCAGCAGCTTAGCGGGTGAGGGAATGGCAGCTAATTCACCCCTCCACTTT
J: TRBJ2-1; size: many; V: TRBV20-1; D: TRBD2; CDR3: CSADIAGGSGEQFF; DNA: TGCAGTGCCGACATAGCGGGGGGATCGGGTGAGCAGTTCTTC
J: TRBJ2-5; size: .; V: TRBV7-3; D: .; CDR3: CASSLEGSSQETQYF; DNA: TGTGCCAGCAGCCTCGAAGGCAGTTCCCAAGAGACCCAGTACTTC
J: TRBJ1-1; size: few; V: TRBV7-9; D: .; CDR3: CASSNRGRGDTEAFF; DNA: TGTGCCAGCAGCAACCGGGGGCGCGGGGACACTGAAGCTTTCTTT
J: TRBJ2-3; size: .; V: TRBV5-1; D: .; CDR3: CASSSEGPRDTQYF; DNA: TGCGCCAGCAGTTCGGAGGGGCCGAGAGATACGCAGTATTTT
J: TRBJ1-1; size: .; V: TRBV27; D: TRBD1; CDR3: CASSPGTGLNTEAFF; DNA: TGTGCCAGCAGTCCTGGGACAGGTTTGAACACTGAAGCTTTCTTT
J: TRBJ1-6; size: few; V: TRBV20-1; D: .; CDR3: CSAADSFRNSPLHF; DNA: TGCAGTGCCGCGGACAGTTTCAGAAATTCACCCCTCCACTTT
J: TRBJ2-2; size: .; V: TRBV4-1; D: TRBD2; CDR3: CASSGTSGNTGELFF; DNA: TGCGCCAGCAGTGGGACTAGCGGAAACACCGGGGAGCTGTTTTTT
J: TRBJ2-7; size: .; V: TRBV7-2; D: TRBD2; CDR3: CASSQTSGGFYEQYF; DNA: TGTGCCAGCAGTCAGACTAGCGGGGGTTTTTACGAGCAGTACTTC
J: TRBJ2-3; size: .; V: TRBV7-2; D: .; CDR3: CASSFLGGPDTQYF; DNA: TGTGCCAGCAGCTTCCTGGGAGGCCCAGATACGCAGTATTTT
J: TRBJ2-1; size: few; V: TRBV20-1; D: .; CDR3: CSAPSSGGVSYNEQFF; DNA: TGCAGTGCCCCCTCCTCTGGCGGGGTCTCCTACAATGAGCAGTTCTTC
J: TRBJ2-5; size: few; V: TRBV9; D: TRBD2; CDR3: CASSVATGLAGLLETQYF; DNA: TGTGCCAGCAGCGTAGCTACGGGACTAGCGGGGTTGCTCGAGACCCAGTACTTC
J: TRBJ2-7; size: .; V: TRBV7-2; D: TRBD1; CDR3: CASSSGTGGHEQYF; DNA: TGTGCCAGCAGCTCAGGGACAGGCGGCCACGAGCAGTACTTC
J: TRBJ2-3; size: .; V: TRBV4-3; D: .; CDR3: CASSLGGGLGDTQYF; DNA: TGCGCCAGCAGCCTCGGAGGGGGGCTAGGAGATACGCAGTATTTT
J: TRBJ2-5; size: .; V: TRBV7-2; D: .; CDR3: CASSRQRTVKTQYF; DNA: TGTGCCAGCAGCCGCCAACGAACCGTGAAGACCCAGTACTTC